This record covers a single T cell receptor (beta chain). What it recognizes is unknown. This entry comes from a study of persistence of HIV-infected CD4 T cells. The libraries were made with immunoSEQ version 4 in survey mode. TCRdb's copy holds only in-frame clones and misses some; the assay was immunoSEQ multiplex PCR. The sample has approximately 39,000 clones, about 81% seen once. An overlapping HIV-1 Gag peptide pool stimulated these cells at roughly 0.97 ug/peptide/mL. CD40L-negative CD69-negative CD45RO-high memory CD4+ T cells were sorted as populations depleted of antigen-responding cells. CDR1 is SGHAT and CDR2 is FQNNGV in the germline V gene. CDR3 length: 15 amino acids. With V trimmed by 5 bases and J by 2 bases, 8 bases remained unmatched.

The material sequenced was cultured CD4+ T cells from PBMCs, taken from a patient who received antiretroviral therapy. The chain uses TRBV11-2 and TRBJ1-1, with 7 bases identical to TRBD1. This clonotype was sampled from an adult with HIV. The donor label of this sample is uncertain. CDR3 in amino acids: CASSPRTGLNTEAFF. In DNA form, the CDR3 reads TGTGCCAGCAGCCCCAGGACAGGACTTAACACTGAAGCTTTCTTT. Full variable domain (remainder filled in from reference TRBV11-2 and TRBJ1-1): EAGVAQSPRYKIIEKRQSVAFWCNPISGHATLYWYQQILGQGPKLLIQFQNNGVVDDSQLPKDRFSAERLKGVDSTLKIQPAKLEDSAVYLCASSPRTGLNTEAFFGQGTRLTVV.